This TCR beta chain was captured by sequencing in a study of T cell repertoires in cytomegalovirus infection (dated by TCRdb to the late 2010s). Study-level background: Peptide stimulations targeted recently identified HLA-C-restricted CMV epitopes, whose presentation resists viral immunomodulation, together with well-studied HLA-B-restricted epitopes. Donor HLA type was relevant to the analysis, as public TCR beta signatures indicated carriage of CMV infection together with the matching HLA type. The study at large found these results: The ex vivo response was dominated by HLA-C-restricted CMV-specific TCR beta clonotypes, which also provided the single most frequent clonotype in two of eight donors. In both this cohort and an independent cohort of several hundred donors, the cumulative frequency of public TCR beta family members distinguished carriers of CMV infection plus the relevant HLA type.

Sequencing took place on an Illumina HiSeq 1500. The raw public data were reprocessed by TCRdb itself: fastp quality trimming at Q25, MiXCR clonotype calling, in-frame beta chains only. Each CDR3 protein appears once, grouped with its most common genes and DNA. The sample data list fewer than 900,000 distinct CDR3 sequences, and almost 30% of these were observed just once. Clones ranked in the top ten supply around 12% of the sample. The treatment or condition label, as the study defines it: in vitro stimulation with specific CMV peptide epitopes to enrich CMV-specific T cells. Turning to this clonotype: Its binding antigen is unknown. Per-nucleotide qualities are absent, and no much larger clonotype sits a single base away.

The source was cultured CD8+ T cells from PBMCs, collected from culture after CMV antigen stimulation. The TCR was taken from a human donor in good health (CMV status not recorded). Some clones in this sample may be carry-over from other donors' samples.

The nucleotides read TGTGCCAGCAGCGTACGGGCGGGGGGGCGTGGAGCCGGGGAGCTGTTTTTT. Translated, this gives CASSVRAGGRGAGELFF. The chain was built from TRBV9 and TRBJ2-2, with 9 central nucleotides matching TRBD2. The germline V gene encodes CDR1 SGDLS and CDR2 YYNGEE. Trimming leaves V shorter by 1 base and J shorter by 6 bases, with the junction holding 10 bases beyond the gene matches. The CDR3 spans 17 residues, from the cysteine through the phenylalanine. The DNA shown is the 51-base CDR3, in frame from base 1.